One and the same sample provided the 3 T cell receptor beta chains below, sequenced in a study of neurological immune-mediated disorders. One entry per CDR3 protein, called by TCRdb with MiXCR from the 5' RACE reads. Of approximately 82,000 distinct CDR3 sequences in the sample, around an eighth were seen once. The specimen sequenced was PBMCs. The receptors here all came from a woman between 50 and 59 years old in good health.

This clonotype was recorded many times. The V call is TRBV5-1, the J call TRBJ1-1; TRBD1 matches 11 bases. CDR1 is SGHRS and CDR2 is YFSETQ in the germline V gene. The CDR3 covers 15 residues. V shed 4 bases, J shed 5 bases, and the junction held 7 bases outside the gene matches. The CDR3 DNA sequence: TGCGCCAGCAGCCCAGGACAGGGGGCCGGGACTGAAGCTTTCTTT. Protein product: CASSPGQGAGTEAFF. The full variable domain, in which reference TRBV5-1 and TRBJ1-1 provide the parts outside the CDR3, is KAGVTQTPRYLIKTRGQQVTLSCSPISGHRSVSWYQQTPGQGLQFLFEYFSETQRNKGNFPGRFSGRQFSNSRSEMNVSTLELGDSALYLCASSPGQGAGTEAFFGQGTRLTVV.

In this sample, this clonotype turned up a few times. The chain uses TRBV7-9 and TRBJ2-1, with 11 bases matching TRBD2. The CDR3 runs 17 residues. The ends lost 2 bases at V and 3 bases at J; junction bases unmatched: 6. Germline V CDR1 and CDR2: SEHNR, FQNEAQ (reference sequence). CDR3 bases: TGTGCCAGCAGCTTAACTAGCGGGAGAAGGGTCTACAATGAGCAGTTCTTC. Its protein is CASSLTSGRRVYNEQFF.

The rearrangement joins TRBV5-1 to TRBJ2-7; D is perhaps TRBD1 (6 bases). This CDR3 has 14 amino acids. Trimming took off 0 bases at V and 2 bases at J, with 9 bases between the two ends. Germline V gene data show CDR1 as SGHRS and CDR2 as YFSETQ. The CDR3 protein is CASSLVDSTYEQYF. CDR3 sequence (DNA): TGCGCCAGCAGCTTGGTGGACAGTACCTACGAGCAGTACTTC. Looking up the rest from reference TRBV5-1 and TRBJ2-7 gives the full variable domain: KAGVTQTPRYLIKTRGQQVTLSCSPISGHRSVSWYQQTPGQGLQFLFEYFSETQRNKGNFPGRFSGRQFSNSRSEMNVSTLELGDSALYLCASSLVDSTYEQYFGPGTRLTVT.